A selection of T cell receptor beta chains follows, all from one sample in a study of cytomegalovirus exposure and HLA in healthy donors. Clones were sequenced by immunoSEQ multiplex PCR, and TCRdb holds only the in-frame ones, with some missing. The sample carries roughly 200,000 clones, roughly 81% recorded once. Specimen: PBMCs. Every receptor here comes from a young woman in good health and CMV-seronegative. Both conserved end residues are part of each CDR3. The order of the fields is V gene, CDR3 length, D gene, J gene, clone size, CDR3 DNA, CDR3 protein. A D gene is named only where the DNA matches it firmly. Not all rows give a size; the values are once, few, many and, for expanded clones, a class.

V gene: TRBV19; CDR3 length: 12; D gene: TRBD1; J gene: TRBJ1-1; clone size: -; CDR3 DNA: TGTGCCAGTAGGCCTATGGGACAGGAAGCTTTCTTT; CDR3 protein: CASRPMGQEAFF
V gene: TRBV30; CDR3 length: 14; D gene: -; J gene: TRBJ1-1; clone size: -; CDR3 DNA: TGTGCCTGGAGTGTACCAGGGGTGAACACTGAAGCTTTCTTT; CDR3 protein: CAWSVPGVNTEAFF
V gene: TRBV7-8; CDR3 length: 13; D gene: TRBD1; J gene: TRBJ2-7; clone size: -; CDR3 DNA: TGTGCCAGCACGGTTACAGGGGGCCACGAGCAGTACTTC; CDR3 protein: CASTVTGGHEQYF
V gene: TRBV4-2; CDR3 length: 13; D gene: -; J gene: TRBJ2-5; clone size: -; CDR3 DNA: TGTGCCAGCAGCCAAGAAACGGGGGAGACCCAGTACTTC; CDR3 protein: CASSQETGETQYF
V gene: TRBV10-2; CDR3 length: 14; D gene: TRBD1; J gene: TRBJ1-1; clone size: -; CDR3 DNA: TGCGCCAGCAGTGAGCCCATCAGGGGGCCTGAAGCTTTCTTT; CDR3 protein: CASSEPIRGPEAFF
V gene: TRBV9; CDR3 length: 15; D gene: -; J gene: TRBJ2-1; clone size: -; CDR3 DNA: TGTGCCAGCAGCGTAGCTCTGAGCTCCTACAATGAGCAGTTCTTC; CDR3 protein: CASSVALSSYNEQFF
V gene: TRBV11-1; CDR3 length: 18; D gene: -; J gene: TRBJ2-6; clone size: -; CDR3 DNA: TGTGCCAGCAGCTCGGCGGGCTTATCCCCCTCTGGGGCCAACGTCCTGACTTTC; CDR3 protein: CASSSAGLSPSGANVLTF
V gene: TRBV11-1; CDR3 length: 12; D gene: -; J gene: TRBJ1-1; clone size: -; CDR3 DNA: TGTGCCAGCACCTCGGAGGGGACTGAAGCTTTCTTT; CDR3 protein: CASTSEGTEAFF
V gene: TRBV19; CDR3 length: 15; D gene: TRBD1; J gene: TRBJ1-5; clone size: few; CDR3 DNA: TGTGCCAGTCGGGACAGGGGAGGGAGCAATCAGCCCCAGCATTTT; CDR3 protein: CASRDRGGSNQPQHF
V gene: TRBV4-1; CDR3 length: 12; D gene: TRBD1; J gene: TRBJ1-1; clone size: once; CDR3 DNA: TGCGCCAGCAGCCCCCCGGACAGGGAAGCTTTCTTT; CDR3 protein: CASSPPDREAFF
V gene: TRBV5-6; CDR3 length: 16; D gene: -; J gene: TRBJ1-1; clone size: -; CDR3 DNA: TGTGCCAGCAGCTTGGTAACAGGGATCGTTAACACTGAAGCTTTCTTT; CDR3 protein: CASSLVTGIVNTEAFF
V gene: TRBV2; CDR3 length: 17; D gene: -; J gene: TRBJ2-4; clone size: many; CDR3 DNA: TGTGCCAGCAGTGGTCGTCGGGCAGATGCGGGCAAAAACATTCAGTACTTC; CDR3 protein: CASSGRRADAGKNIQYF
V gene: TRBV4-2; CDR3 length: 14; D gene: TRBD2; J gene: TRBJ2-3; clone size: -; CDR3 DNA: TGTGCCAGCAGTGGGACTAGCGGGGAGGGTACGCAGTATTTT; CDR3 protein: CASSGTSGEGTQYF
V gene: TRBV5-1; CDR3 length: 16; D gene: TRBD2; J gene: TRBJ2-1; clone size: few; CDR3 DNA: TGCGCCAGCAGTTCGGGGACTAGCGGGTACTACAATGAGCAGTTCTTC; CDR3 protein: CASSSGTSGYYNEQFF
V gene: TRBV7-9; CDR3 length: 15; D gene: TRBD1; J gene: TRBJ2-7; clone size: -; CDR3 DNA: TGTGCCAGCAGCCTAACAGGGGGCAAGTCCTACGAGCAGTACTTC; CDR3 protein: CASSLTGGKSYEQYF
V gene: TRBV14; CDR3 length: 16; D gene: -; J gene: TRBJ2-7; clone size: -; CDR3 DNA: TGTGCCAGCAGCCAAGATCTAGGCAGGGGAGGGCACGAGCAGTACTTC; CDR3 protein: CASSQDLGRGGHEQYF
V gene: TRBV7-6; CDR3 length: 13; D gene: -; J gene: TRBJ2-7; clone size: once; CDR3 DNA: TGTGCCAGCAGCGGGGACTCCCCCTACGAGCAGTACTTC; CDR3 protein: CASSGDSPYEQYF
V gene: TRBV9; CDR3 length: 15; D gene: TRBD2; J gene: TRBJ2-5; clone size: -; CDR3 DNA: TGTGCCAGCAGCGTAGTGGGGGGGGTTGGAGAGACCCAGTACTTC; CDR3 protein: CASSVVGGVGETQYF
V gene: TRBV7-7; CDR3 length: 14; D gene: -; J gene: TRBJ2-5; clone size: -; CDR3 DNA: TGTGCCAGCAGCCGGACAGTGTACCAAGAGACCCAGTACTTC; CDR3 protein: CASSRTVYQETQYF
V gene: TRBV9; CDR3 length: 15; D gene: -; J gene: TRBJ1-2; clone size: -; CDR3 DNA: TGTGCCAGCAGCGTAGAAGCAGGAGGGGATTATGGCTACACCTTC; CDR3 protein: CASSVEAGGDYGYTF
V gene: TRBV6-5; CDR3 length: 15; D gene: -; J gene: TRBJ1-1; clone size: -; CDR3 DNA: TGTGCCAGCAGTGGGGCCATGAAAATGAACACTGAAGCTTTCTTT; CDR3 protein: CASSGAMKMNTEAFF
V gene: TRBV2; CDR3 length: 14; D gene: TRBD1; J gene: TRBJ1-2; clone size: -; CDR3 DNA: TGTGCCAGCAGCTTCCAGGGGGCTAACTATGGCTACACCTTC; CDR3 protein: CASSFQGANYGYTF
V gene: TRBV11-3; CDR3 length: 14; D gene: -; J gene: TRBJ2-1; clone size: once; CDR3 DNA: TGTGCCAGCAGCTTAGAGGGGGGGCGCGGTGAGCAGTTCTTC; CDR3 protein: CASSLEGGRGEQFF
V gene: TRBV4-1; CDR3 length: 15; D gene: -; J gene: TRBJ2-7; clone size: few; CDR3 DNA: TGCGCCAGCAGCTACTTACCGACAGGCTCCTACGAGCAGTACTTC; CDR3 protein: CASSYLPTGSYEQYF
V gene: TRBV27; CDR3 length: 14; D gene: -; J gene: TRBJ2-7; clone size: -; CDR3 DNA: TGTGCCAGCAGTTTGGCAGGATACTCCTACGAGCAGTACTTC; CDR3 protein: CASSLAGYSYEQYF
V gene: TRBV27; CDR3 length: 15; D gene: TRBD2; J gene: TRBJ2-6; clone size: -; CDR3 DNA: TGTGCCAGCAGATGGGAGGGATCGGGGGCCAACGTCCTGACTTTC; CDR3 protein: CASRWEGSGANVLTF
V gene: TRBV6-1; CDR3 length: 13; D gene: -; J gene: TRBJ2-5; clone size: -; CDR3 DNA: TGTGCCAGCAGTGAAGATAGCTTGGAGACCCAGTACTTC; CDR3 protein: CASSEDSLETQYF
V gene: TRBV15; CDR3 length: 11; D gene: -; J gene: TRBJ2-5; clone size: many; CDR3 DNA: TGTGCCACCAGCAGCGCGGAGACCCAGTACTTC; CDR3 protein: CATSSAETQYF
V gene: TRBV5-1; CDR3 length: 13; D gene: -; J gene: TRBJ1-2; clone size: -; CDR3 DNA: TGCGCCAGCAGCTTACAGGGTTCTTGGGGCTACACCTTC; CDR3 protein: CASSLQGSWGYTF
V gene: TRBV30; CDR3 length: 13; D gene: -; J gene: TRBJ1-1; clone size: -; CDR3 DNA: TGTGCCTGGAGGGATCAGGGGTACACTGAAGCTTTCTTT; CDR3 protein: CAWRDQGYTEAFF
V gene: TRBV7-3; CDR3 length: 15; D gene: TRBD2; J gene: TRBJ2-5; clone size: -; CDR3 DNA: TGTGCCAGCAGCTATAGCGGGGCGGCTCAAGAGACCCAGTACTTC; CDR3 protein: CASSYSGAAQETQYF
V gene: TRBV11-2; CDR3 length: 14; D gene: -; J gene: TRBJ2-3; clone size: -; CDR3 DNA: TGTGCCAGCAGCTTAGAGGGCACAACAGATACGCAGTATTTT; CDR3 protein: CASSLEGTTDTQYF
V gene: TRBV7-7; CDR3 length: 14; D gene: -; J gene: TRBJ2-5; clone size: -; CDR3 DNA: TGTGCCAGCAGCTTACTAGGAAAACAAGAGACCCAGTACTTC; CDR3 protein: CASSLLGKQETQYF
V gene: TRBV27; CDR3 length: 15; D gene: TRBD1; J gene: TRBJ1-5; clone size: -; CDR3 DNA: TGTGCCAGCAGTTTTGGGGACAGGCCGAATCAGCCCCAGCATTTT; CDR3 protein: CASSFGDRPNQPQHF
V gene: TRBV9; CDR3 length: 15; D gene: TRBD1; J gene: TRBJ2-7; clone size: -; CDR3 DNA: TGTGCCAGCAGCATTCGACAGGGACCTCCTTACGAGCAGTACTTC; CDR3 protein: CASSIRQGPPYEQYF
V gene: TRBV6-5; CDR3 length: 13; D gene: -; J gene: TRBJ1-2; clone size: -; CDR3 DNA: TGTGCCAGCAGTTACGGAGGGAGGGAGAGCTACACCTTC; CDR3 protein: CASSYGGRESYTF
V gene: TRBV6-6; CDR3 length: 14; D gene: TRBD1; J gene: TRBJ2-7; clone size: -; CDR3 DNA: TGTGCCAGCAGTGCGGACAGGGTCTCCTACGAGCAGTACTTC; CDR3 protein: CASSADRVSYEQYF
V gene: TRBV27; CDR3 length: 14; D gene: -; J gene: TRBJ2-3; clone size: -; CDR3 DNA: TGTGCCAGCAGTCCCAGCGGGAGCACAGATACGCAGTATTTT; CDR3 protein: CASSPSGSTDTQYF
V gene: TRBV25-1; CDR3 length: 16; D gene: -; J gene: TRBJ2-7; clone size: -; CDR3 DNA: TGTGCCAGCAGTGCCCAGACAGGAGTCGGTTCCTACGAGCAGTACTTC; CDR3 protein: CASSAQTGVGSYEQYF
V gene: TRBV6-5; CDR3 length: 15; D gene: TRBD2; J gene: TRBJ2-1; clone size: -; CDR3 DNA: TGTGCCAGCAGTTACTCGCGGGGGGGAGGCAATGAGCAGTTCTTC; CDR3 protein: CASSYSRGGGNEQFF
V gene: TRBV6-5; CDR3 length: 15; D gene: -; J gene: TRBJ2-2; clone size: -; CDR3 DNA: TGTGCCAGCAGTACCCCAGGGGGGCGGACCGGGGAGCTGTTTTTT; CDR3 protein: CASSTPGGRTGELFF
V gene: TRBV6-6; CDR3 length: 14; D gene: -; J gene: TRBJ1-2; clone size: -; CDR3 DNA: TGTGCCAGCAGCCCCCTAGAACCGGCGTATGGCTACACCTTC; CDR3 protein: CASSPLEPAYGYTF